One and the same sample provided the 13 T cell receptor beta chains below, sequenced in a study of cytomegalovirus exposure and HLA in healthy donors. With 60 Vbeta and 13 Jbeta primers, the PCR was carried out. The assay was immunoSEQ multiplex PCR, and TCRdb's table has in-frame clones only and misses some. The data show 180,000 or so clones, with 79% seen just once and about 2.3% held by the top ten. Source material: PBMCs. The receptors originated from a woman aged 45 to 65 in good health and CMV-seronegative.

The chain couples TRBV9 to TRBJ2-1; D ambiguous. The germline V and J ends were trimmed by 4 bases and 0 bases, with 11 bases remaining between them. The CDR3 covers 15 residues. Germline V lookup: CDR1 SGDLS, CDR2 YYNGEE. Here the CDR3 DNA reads TGTGCCAGCAGCCCCAGCGTGAGCTCCTACAATGAGCAGTTCTTC. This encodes CASSPSVSSYNEQFF.

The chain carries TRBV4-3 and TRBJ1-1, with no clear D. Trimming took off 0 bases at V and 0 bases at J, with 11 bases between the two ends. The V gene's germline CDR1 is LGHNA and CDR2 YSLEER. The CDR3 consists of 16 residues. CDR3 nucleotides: TGCGCCAGCAGCCAAGATTACACAGCAATGAACACTGAAGCTTTCTTT. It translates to CASSQDYTAMNTEAFF.

The CDR3 loop reads CASRDSSNYGYTF. CDR3 sequence (DNA): TGTGCCAGCCGGGACAGCTCTAACTATGGCTACACCTTC. This rearrangement joins TRBV27 to TRBJ1-2; 7 bases line up with TRBD1. Germline CDR1 MNHEY, CDR2 SMNVEV (reference sequence). Losses at the gene ends were 8 bases for V and 0 bases for J; bases not matched to a gene: 3. The CDR3 spans 13 residues.

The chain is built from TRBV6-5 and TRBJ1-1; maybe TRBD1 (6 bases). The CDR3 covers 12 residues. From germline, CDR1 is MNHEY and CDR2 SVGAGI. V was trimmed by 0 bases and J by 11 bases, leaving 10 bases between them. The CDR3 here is CASSYSQGGAFF. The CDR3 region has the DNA TGTGCCAGCAGTTACTCACAGGGTGGGGCTTTCTTT.

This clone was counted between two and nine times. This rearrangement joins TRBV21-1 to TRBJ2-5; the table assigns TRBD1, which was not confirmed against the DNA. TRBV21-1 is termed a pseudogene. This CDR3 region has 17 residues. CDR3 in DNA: TGTGCCAGCAGCAAAGCCCGCCCCAGGTGGGCCCAAGAGACCCAGTACTTC. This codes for CASSKARPRWAQETQYF.

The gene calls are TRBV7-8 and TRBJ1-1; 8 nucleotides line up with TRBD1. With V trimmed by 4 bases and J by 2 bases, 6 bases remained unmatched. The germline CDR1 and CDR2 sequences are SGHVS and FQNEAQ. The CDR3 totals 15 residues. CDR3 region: CASSSTGTGNTEAFF. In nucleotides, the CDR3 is TGTGCCAGCAGCTCCACCGGGACAGGAAACACTGAAGCTTTCTTT.

CDR3 bases: TGTGCCAGCAGTGAACAGGGACCCTCCTACGAGCAGTACTTC. Residues: CASSEQGPSYEQYF. The chain joins TRBV6-5 to TRBJ2-7, with D possibly matching TRBD1 (6 bases). V lost 5 bases, J lost 0 bases, and 11 bases lay in between. Germline V gene data show CDR1 as MNHEY and CDR2 as SVGAGI. CDR3 length equals 14 residues.

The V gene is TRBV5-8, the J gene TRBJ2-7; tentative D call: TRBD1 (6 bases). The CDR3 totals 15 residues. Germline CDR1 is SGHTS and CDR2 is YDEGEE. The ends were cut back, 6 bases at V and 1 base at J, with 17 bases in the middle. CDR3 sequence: CASIMDRIVSYEQYF. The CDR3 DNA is TGTGCCAGCATAATGGACAGAATCGTTTCCTACGAGCAGTACTTC.

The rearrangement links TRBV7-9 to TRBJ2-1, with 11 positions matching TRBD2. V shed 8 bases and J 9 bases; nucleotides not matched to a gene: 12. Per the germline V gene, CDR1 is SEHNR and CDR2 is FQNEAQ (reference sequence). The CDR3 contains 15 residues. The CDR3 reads CASLLSGRARGEQFF. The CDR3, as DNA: TGTGCCAGCCTCCTTAGCGGGAGGGCCCGTGGTGAGCAGTTCTTC.

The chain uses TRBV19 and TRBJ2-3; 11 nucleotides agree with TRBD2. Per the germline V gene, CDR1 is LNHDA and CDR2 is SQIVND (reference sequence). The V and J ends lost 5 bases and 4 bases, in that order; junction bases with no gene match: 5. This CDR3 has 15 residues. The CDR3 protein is CASSSTSGGADTQYF. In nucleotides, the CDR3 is TGTGCCAGTAGTTCCACTAGCGGGGGTGCAGATACGCAGTATTTT.

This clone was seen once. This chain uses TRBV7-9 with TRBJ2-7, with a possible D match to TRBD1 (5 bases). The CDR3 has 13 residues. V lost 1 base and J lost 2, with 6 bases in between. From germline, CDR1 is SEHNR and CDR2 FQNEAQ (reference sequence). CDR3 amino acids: CASSLGTTYEQYF. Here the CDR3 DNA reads TGTGCCAGCAGCTTAGGGACAACCTACGAGCAGTACTTC.

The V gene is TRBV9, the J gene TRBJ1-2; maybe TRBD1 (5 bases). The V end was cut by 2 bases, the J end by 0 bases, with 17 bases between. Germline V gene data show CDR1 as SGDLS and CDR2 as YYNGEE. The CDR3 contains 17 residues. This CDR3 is CASSVGGGLSPNYGYTF. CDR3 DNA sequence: TGTGCCAGCAGCGTCGGGGGGGGGTTATCGCCTAACTATGGCTACACCTTC.

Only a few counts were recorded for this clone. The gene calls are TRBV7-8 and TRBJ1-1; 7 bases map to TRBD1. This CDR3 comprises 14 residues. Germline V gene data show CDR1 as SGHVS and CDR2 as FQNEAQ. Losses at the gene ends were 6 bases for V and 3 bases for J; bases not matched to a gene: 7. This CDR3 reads CASRRNRGDTEAFF. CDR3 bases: TGTGCCAGCAGGCGAAACAGGGGAGACACTGAAGCTTTCTTT.